The 5 T cell receptor beta chains below were found in one sample sequenced in a study of neurological immune-mediated disorders. MiXCR was run by TCRdb on the 5' RACE reads, yielding one entry per CDR3 protein. The sample lists tens of thousands of distinct CDR3 sequences, nearly 5% seen once, with around 9.7% in the top ten. Sequences were obtained from CD4+ T cells from blood. All receptors come from a young man in good health.

This clonotype appeared many times. V gene TRBV6-5 combines with J gene TRBJ1-6, with 9 bases identical to TRBD1. The CDR3 contains 15 residues. Germline V lookup: CDR1 MNHEY, CDR2 SVGAGI. V was clipped by 10 bases and J by 6 bases; unmatched bases: 10. CDR3 residues: CATRRTGAFNSPLHF. The CDR3 nucleotides read TGTGCCACTCGCCGGACAGGGGCATTTAATTCACCCCTCCACTTT.

This clonotype appeared many times. The V and J genes are TRBV7-2 and TRBJ2-4; D ambiguous. The germline V gene encodes CDR1 SGHTA and CDR2 FQGNSA. This CDR3 is 14 amino acids long. V dropped 1 base and J dropped 8 bases, with 12 bases sitting between them. This chain's CDR3 is CASSLVNIADIQYF. The DNA for the CDR3 is TGTGCCAGCAGCTTAGTTAACATCGCGGACATTCAGTACTTC.

The chain has TRBV7-6 and TRBJ2-5; D is unclear. The CDR3 loop spans 14 amino acids. V lost 5 bases to trimming and J lost 0 bases, with 10 bases between them. Per germline, CDR1 SGHVS and CDR2 FNYEAQ. Written as DNA, the CDR3 is TGTGCCAGCAGCCCCACTCGGTACCAAGAGACCCAGTACTTC. It is translated as CASSPTRYQETQYF.

This clonotype is labeled as medium-sized. This rearrangement joins TRBV7-2 to TRBJ2-1; 7 bases line up with TRBD2. In germline, CDR1 is SGHTA, CDR2 FQGNSA. The length of the CDR3 is 11 residues. V was pared by 5 bases and J by 9 bases, with 1 base of the junction left unmatched. The CDR3 reads CASSQRGEQFF. Written as DNA, the CDR3 is TGTGCCAGCAGCCAGCGGGGTGAGCAGTTCTTC.

This clonotype came up many times. CDR3 residues: CASSYSGTSGNTIYF. The CDR3 DNA reads as TGTGCCAGCAGTTACTCGGGGACCTCTGGAAACACCATATATTTT. This chain links TRBV6-5 with TRBJ1-3, with D possibly matching TRBD1 (5 bases). V was pared by 0 bases and J by 0 bases, with 6 bases between. CDR3 size: 15 residues. Germline CDR1 and CDR2: MNHEY and SVGAGI.